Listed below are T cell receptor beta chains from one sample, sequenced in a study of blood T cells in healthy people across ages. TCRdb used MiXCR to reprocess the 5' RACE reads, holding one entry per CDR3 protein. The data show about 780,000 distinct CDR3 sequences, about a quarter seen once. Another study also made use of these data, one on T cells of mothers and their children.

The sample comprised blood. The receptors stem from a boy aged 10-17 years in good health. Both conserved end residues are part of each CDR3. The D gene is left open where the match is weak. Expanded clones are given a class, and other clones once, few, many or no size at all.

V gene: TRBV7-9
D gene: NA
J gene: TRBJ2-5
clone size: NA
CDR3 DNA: TGTGCCAGCAGCTCGGAGGGGGGCGGAGAGACCCAGTACTTC
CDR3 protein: CASSSEGGGETQYF

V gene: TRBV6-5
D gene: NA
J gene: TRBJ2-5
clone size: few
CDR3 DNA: TGTGCCAGCAGTTACGAGTCAGGGGAAAAGACCCAGTACTTC
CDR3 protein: CASSYESGEKTQYF

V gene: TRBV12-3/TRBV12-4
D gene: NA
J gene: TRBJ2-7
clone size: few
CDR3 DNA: TGTGCCAGCAGTTTAGCGCTGAGACCCATGTCCTACGAGCAGTACTTC
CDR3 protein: CASSLALRPMSYEQYF

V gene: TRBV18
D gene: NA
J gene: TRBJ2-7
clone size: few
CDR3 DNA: TGTGCCAGCAGCCGACGGGAGTCTACCTACGAGCAGTACTTC
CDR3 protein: CASSRRESTYEQYF

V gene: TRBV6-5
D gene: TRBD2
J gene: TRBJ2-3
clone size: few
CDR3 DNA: TGTGCCAGCAGCCACCGGCGGGGGAAAGATACGCAGTATTTT
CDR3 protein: CASSHRRGKDTQYF

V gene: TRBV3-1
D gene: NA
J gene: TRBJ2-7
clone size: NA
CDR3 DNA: TGTGCCAGCAGCCACAGTAGGAGCGAGCAGTACTTC
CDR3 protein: CASSHSRSEQYF

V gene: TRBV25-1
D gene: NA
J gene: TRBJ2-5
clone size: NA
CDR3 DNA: TGTGCCAGTTCGAGGACTTTACTACAAGAGACCCAGTACTTC
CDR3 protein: CASSRTLLQETQYF

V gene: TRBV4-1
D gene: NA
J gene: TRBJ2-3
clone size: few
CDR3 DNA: TGCGCCAGCAGCCAAGATGCCGGGCTAAGGCGAGTAGATACGCAGTATTTT
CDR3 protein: CASSQDAGLRRVDTQYF

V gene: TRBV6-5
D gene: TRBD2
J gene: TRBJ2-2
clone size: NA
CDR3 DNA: TGTGCCAGCAGTTACTCTGGCGGGGGGAACACCCGGGAGCTGTTTTTT
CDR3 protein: CASSYSGGGNTRELFF

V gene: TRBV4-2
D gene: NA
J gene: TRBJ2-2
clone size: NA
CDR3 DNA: TGTGCCAGCAGCCTGGGGGGCCCGGGGGGAGCGGTCACCGGGGAGCTGTTTTTT
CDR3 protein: CASSLGGPGGAVTGELFF

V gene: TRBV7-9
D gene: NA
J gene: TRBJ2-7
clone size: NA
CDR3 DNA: TGTGCCAGCAGCTTAGCAAGGACGGTCCCCTACGAGCAGTACTTC
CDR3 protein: CASSLARTVPYEQYF

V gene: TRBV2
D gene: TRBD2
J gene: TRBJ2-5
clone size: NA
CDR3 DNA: TGTGCCAGCAGTCGCGCTAGCGGAGAGACCCAGTACTTC
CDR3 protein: CASSRASGETQYF

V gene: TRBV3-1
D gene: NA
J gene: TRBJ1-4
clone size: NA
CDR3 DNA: TGTGCCAGCAGCCAAGGCGTGACAGCTCTCCTCGCAACTAATGAAAAACTGTTTTTT
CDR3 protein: CASSQGVTALLATNEKLFF

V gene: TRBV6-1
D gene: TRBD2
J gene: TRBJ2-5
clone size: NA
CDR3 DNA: TGTGCCAGCAGTGAGACTAGCGGGGGGGAGGAGACCCAGTACTTC
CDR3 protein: CASSETSGGEETQYF

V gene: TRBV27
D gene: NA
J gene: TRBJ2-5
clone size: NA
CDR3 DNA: TGTGCCAGCAGTTCGGGACTTAACGAAGAGACCCAGTACTTC
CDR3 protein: CASSSGLNEETQYF

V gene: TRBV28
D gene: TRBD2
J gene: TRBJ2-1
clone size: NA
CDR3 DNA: TGTGCCAGCAGTTTCCTCTCTAGCGGATTCTACAATGAGCAGTTCTTC
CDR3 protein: CASSFLSSGFYNEQFF

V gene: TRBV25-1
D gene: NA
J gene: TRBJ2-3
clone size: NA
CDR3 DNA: TGTGCCAGCAGTGAAGGGGCGGGGGCCCGCACAGATACGCAGTATTTT
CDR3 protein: CASSEGAGARTDTQYF

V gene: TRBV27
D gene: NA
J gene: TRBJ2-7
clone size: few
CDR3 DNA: TGTGCCAGCAGCTTCGAGGAGGACTACGAGCAGTACTTC
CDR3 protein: CASSFEEDYEQYF

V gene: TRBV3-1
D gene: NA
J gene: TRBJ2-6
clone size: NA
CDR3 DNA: TGTGCCAGCAGCCGAACAGGCCCGAGCTCTGGGGCCAACGTCCTGACTTTC
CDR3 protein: CASSRTGPSSGANVLTF

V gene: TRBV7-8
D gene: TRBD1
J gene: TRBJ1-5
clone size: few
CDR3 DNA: TGTGCCAGCAGCGGTCATCAATCCACAGGGGGCAATCAGCCCCAGCATTTT
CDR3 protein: CASSGHQSTGGNQPQHF

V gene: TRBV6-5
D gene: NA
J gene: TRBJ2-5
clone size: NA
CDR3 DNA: TGTGCCAGCCGGGGGAGCCCTCAAGAGACCCAGTACTTC
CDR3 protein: CASRGSPQETQYF

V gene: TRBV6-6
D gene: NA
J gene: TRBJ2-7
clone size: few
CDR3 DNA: TGTGCCAGCAGTTCTATTCGGGACTTTTCCTACGAGCAGTACTTC
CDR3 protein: CASSSIRDFSYEQYF

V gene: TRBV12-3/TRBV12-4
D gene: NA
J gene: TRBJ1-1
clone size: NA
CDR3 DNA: TGTGCCAGCAGCGATAGGGGGGGCCACACTGAAGCTTTCTTT
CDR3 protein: CASSDRGGHTEAFF

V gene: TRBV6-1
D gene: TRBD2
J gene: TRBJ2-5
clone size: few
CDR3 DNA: TGTGCCAGTAGCCCGGGGGGGGCGGGGGCCTCGTACCAAGAGACCCAGTACTTC
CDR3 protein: CASSPGGAGASYQETQYF

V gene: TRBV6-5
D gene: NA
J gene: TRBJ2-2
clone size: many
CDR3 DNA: TGTGCCAGCAGCCGTGCCGGAGAACTGTTTTTT
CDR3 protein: CASSRAGELFF

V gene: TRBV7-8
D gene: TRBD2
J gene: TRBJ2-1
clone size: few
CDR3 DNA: TGTGCCAGCAGCTTTGGGCGGGGGGGCTCCTACAATGAGCAGTTCTTC
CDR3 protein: CASSFGRGGSYNEQFF

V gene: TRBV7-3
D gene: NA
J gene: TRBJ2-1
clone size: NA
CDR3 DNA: TGTGCCAGCAGCTTTTCCAGGGACAATGAGCAGTTCTTC
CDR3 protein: CASSFSRDNEQFF

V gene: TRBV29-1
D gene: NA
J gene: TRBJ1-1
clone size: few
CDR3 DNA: TGCAGCGTCCTTGGCGGGCTGACGAACACTGAAGCTTTCTTT
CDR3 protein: CSVLGGLTNTEAFF

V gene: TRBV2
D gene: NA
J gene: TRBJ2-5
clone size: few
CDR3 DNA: TGTGCCAGCAGTGAGGTGTACCAAGAGACCCAGTACTTC
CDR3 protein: CASSEVYQETQYF

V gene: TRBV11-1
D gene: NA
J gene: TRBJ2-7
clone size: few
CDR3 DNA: TGTGCCAGCAGCTTAGTGTCCCGGGGATACTACGAGCAGTACTTC
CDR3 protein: CASSLVSRGYYEQYF

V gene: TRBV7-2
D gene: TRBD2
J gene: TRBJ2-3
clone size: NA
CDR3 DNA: TGTGCCAGCAGCTTAGCCTCCGGGACTAGCGGGGGCACAGATACGCAGTATTTT
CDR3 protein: CASSLASGTSGGTDTQYF

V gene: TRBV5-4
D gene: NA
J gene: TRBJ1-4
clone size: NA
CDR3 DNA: TGTGCCAGCAGCCCCCAGTCTAATGAAAAACTGTTTTTT
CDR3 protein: CASSPQSNEKLFF

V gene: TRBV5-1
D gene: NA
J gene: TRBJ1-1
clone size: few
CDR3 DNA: TGCGCCAGCAGCTCGGACGGGGACACTGAAGCTTTCTTT
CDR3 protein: CASSSDGDTEAFF

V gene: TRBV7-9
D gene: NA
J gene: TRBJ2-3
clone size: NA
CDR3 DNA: TGTGCCAGCAGCTTTAGCCCCTTACGAGGCAGCACAGATACGCAGTATTTT
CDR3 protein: CASSFSPLRGSTDTQYF

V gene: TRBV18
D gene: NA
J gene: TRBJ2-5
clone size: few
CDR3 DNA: TGTGCCAGCTCACCACCGTTGGGGGGCGCGGGCGCGGAGACCCAGTACTTC
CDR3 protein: CASSPPLGGAGAETQYF

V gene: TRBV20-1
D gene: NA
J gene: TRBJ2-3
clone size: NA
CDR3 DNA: TGCAGTGCTAGAGGTGTGGAGGGGCCTGTGAGCACAGATACGCAGTATTTT
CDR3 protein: CSARGVEGPVSTDTQYF

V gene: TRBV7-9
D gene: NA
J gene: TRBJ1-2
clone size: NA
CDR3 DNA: TGTGCCAGCAGCTGGACAGCCACTAACTATGGCTACACCTTC
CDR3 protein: CASSWTATNYGYTF

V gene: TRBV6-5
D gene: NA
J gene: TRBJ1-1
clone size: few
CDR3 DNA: TGTGCCAGCAGCCATGCCGGAGCGTCGGGCACTGAAGCTTTCTTT
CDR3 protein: CASSHAGASGTEAFF

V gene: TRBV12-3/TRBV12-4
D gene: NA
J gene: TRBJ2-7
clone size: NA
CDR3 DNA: TGTGCCAGCAGTTTCAATGGGGGGTACGAGCAGTACTTC
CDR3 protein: CASSFNGGYEQYF

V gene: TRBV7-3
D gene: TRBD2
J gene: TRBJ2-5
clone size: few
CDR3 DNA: TGTGCCAGCAGCCCAATAGCGGGGGGGGGACAAGAGACCCAGTACTTC
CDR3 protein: CASSPIAGGGQETQYF

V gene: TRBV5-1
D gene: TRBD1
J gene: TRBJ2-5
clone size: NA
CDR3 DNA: TGCGCCAGCAGCCAGACTGGACAGGGGTCGGGGACCCAGTACTTC
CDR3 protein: CASSQTGQGSGTQYF

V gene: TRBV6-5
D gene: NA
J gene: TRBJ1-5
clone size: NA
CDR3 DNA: TGTGCCAGCAGCGACGGAGTAGCAAATCAGCCCCAGCATTTT
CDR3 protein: CASSDGVANQPQHF

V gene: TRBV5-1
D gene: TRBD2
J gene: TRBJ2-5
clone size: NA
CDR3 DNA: TGCGCCAGCAGCTCGGGACTAGGGTACAGAGAGCAGTACTTC
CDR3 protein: CASSSGLGYREQYF

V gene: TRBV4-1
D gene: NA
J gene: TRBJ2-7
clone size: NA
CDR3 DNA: TGCGCCAGCAGCCGTAGGGGAAGCGGATACGAGCAGTACTTC
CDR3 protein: CASSRRGSGYEQYF

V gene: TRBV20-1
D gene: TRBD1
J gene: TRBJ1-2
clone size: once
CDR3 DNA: TGCGGTGCTTCTCTCCCGGGGGGACAGGGGGCTTTCTATGGCTACACCTTC
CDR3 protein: CGASLPGGQGAFYGYTF